This T cell receptor beta chain was identified during a study of CD8 T cells in Susac syndrome. Study in general: Blood was drawn from Susac syndrome patients while they were therapy-naive, on corticosteroids, or on intravenous immunoglobulin alone. Study findings and constraints: Susac syndrome CD4+ T cell repertoires showed no clonal expansion.

With random hexamers, reverse transcription was performed on roughly 0.5 to 1 ug of RNA. TCRdb reprocessed the immunoSEQ multiplex PCR reads via MiXCR and lists one record per CDR3 protein. The sample lists 150,000 to 200,000 distinct CDR3 sequences; about 91% were seen once. This clonotype was counted once. The antigen is unknown. This CDR3 has 14 amino acids. Germline V lookup: CDR1 MGHRA, CDR2 YSYEKL. V was cut by 1 base and J by 2 bases, with 8 bases left in between. The Susac syndrome patients fit the recently defined diagnostic criteria for definite or probable disease. TEMRA cells underwent FACS enrichment and CD8+ and CD4+ T cells underwent negative isolation.

The chain couples TRBV4-1 to TRBJ2-5; D gene ambiguous. Sequenced: CD4+ T cells from PBMCs. This sequence originates from a human donor with Susac syndrome. CDR3 sequence (DNA): TGCGCCAGCAGCCAAGCGGAGTTACAAGAGACCCAGTACTTC. Protein sequence: CASSQAELQETQYF.